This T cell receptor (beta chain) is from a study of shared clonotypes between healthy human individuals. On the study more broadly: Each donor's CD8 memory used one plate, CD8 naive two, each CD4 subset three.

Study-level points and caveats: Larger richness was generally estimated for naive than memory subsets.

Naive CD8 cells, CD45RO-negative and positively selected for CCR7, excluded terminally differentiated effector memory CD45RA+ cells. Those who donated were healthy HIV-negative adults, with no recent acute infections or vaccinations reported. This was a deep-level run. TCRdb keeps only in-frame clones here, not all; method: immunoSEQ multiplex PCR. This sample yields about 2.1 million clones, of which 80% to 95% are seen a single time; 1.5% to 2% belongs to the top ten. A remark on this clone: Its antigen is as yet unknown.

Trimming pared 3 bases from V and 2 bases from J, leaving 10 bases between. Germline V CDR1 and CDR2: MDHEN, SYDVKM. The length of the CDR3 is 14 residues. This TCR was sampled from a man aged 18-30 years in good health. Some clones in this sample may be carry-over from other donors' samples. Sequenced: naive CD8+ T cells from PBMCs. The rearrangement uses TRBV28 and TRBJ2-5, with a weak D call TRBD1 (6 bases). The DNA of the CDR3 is TGTGCCAGCAGTTTGGGGGCGCAACAAGAGACCCAGTACTTC. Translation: CASSLGAQQETQYF. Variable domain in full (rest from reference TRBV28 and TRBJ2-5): DVKVTQSSRYLVKRTGEKVFLECVQDMDHENMFWYRQDPGLGLRLIYFSYDVKMKEKGDIPEGYSVSREKKERFSLILESASTNQTSMYLCASSLGAQQETQYFGPGTRLLVL.